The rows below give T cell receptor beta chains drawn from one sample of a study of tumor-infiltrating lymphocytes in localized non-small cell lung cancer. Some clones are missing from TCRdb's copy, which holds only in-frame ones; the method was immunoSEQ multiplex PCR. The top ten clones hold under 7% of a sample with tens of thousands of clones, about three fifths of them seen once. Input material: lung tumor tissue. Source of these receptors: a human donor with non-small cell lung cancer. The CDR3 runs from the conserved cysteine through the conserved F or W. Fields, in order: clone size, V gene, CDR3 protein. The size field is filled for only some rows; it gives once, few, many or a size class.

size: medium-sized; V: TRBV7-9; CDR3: CASSFDRGPQHF
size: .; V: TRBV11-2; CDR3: CASSLDRRVHEQYF
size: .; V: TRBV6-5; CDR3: CASSSPWSGEQFF
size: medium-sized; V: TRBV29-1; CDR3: CSALTDLNTEAFF
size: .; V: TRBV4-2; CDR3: CASSPQVTGGIQPQHF
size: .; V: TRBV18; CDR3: CASSLGQTGNTEAFF
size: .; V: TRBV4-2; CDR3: CASSQGNSGRDRETQYF
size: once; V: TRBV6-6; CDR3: CASSYERERSYEQYF
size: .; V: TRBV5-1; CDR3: CASSLKGAGGRFTDTQYF
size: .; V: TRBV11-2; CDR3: CASSLVVLAYVNEQFF
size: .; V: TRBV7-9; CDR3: CASSPGWVEQYF
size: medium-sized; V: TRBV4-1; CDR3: CASSQPTHRVRAFF
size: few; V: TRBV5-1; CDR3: CASRYRDLAEAFF
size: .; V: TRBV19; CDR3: CASSIRKLADYEQYF
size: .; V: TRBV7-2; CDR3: CASSFRGSYNEQFF
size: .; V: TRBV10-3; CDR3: CATEKGGSNEKLFF
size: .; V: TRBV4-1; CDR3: CASSQAIKGDRTQETQYF
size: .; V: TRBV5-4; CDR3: CASSFRLAGADEQYF
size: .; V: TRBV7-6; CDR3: CASSPVQGTGQETQYF
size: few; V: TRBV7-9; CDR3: CASSLGSGPGELFF
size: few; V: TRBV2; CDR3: CASSSGQGGYETQYF
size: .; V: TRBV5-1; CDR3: CASSLGGYSGQPQHF
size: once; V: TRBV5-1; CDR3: CASSPPNPQAGELFF
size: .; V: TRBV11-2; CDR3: CASSLDSRIGYTF
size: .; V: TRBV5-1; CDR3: CASSRWTGTETQYF
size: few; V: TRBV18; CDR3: CASSQDQETQYF
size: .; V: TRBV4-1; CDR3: CASSQVFRARDYEQFF
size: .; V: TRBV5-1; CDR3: CASSLTNRGTDTQYF
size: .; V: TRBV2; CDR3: CASSRQGVAYEQYF
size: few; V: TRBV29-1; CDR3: CSAGQAGTEAFF
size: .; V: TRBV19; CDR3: CASSPGVGSPLHF
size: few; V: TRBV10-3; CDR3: CASGGLTEAFF
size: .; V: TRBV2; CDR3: CASSIQGADSNQPQHF
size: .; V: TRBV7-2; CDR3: CASSLVALAEYEQYF
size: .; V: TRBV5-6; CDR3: CASSLSRWGNTEAFF
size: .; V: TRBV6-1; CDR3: CASSEYRLATVNTGELFF
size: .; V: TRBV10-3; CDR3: CAIRGGTGESNQPQHF
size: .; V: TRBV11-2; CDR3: CASSLNGREETQYF
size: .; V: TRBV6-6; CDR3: CAISAMTGEEGNEQFF
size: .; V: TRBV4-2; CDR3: CASSPDSTPTQYF
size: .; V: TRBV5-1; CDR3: CASSLGPRAQETQYF
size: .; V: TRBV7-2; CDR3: CASSLGQSYGYTF
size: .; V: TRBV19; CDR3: CASADRGATNEKLFF
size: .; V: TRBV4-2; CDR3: CASSALGDRTYEQYF
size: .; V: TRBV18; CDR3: CASSPPTEGGGYTF
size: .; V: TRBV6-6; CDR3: CASSPGGDYGYTF
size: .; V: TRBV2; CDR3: CASSVSFSGNTIYF
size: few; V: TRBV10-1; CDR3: CASSDGGDGYNEQFF
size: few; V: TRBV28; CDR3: CASRSGGLGQPQHF